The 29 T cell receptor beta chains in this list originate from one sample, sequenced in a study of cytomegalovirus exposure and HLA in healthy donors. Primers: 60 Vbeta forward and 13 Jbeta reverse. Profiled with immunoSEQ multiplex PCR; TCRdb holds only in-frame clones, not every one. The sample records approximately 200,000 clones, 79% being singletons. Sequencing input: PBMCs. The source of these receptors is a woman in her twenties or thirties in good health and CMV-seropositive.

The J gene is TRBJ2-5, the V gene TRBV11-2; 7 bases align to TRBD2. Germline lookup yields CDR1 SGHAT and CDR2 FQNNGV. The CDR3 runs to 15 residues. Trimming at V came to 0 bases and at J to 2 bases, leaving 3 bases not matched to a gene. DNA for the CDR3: TGTGCCAGCAGCTTAGACGGCGGGAGTCAAGAGACCCAGTACTTC. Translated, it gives CASSLDGGSQETQYF. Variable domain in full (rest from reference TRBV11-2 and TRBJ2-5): EAGVAQSPRYKIIEKRQSVAFWCNPISGHATLYWYQQILGQGPKLLIQFQNNGVVDDSQLPKDRFSAERLKGVDSTLKIQPAKLEDSAVYLCASSLDGGSQETQYFGPGTRLLVL.

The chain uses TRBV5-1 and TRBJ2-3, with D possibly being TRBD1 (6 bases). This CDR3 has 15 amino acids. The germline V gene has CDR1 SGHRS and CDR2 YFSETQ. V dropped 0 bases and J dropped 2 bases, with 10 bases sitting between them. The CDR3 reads CASSLGQGFTDTQYF. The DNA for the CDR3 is TGCGCCAGCAGCTTGGGGCAGGGGTTCACAGATACGCAGTATTTT.

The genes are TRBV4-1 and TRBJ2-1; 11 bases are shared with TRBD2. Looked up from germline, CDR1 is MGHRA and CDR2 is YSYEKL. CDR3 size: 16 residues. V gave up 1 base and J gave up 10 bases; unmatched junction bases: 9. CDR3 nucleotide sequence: TGCGCCAGCAGCCAAGTTACTAGCGGGAGTCCATGGGAGCAGTTCTTC. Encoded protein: CASSQVTSGSPWEQFF.

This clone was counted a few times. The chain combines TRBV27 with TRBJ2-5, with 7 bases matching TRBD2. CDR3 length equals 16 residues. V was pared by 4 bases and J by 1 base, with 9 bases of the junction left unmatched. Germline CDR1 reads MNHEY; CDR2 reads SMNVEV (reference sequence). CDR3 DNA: TGTGCCAGCAGTTCCCCCTCAGCGGGATCCCAAGAGACCCAGTACTTC. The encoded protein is CASSSPSAGSQETQYF.

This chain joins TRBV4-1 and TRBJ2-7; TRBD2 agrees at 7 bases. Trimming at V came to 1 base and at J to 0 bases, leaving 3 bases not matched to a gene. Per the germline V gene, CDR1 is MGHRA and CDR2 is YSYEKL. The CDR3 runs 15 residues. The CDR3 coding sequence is TGCGCCAGCAGCCAAGTGGCTAGCGGCTCCTACGAGCAGTACTTC. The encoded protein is CASSQVASGSYEQYF.

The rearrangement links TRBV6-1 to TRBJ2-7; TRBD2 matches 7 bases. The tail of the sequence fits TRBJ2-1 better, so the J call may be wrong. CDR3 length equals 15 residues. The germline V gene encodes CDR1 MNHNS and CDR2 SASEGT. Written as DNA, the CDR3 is TGTGCCAGCAGTAACCCCGGGACTAACTACAATGAGCAGTTCTTC. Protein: CASSNPGTNYNEQFF.

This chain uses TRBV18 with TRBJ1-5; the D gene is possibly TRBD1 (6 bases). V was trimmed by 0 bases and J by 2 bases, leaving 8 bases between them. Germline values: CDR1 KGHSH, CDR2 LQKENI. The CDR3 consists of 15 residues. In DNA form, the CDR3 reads TGTGCCAGCTCACCACCACAGGGAGGCAATCAGCCCCAGCATTTT. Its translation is CASSPPQGGNQPQHF.

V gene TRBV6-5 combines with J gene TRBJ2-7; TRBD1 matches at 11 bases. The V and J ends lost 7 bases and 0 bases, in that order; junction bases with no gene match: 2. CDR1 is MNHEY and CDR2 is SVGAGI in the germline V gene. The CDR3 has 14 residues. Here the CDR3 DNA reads TGTGCCAGCACCGGACAGGGGGCCTCCTACGAGCAGTACTTC. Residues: CASTGQGASYEQYF.

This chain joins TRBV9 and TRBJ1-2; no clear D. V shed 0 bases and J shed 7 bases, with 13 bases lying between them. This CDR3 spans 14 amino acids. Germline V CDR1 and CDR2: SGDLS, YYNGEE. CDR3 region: CASSVVSGEVGYTF. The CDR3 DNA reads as TGTGCCAGCAGCGTAGTATCTGGGGAGGTTGGCTACACCTTC.

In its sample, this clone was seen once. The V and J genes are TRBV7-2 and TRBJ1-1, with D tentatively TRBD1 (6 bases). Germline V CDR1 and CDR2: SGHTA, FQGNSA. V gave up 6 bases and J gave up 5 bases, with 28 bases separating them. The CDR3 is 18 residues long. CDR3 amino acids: CASRRNGGPSSFRTEAFF. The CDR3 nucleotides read TGTGCCAGCAGACGAAACGGGGGGCCTTCATCTTTTCGAACTGAAGCTTTCTTT. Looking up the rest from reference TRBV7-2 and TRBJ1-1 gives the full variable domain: GAGVSQSPSNKVTEKGKDVELRCDPISGHTALYWYRQSLGQGLEFLIYFQGNSAPDKSGLPSDRFSAERTGGSVSTLTIQRTQQEDSAVYLCASRRNGGPSSFRTEAFFGQGTRLTVV.

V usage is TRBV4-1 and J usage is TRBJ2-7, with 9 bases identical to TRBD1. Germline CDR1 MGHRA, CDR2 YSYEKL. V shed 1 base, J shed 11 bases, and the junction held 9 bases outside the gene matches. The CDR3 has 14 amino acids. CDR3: CASSQGVAGQGEYF. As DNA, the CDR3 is TGCGCCAGCAGCCAAGGAGTCGCGGGACAGGGCGAGTACTTC.

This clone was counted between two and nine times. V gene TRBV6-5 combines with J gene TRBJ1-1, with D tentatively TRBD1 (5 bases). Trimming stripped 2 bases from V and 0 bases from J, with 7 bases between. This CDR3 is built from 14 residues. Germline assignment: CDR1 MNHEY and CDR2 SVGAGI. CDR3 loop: CASSYDSMNTEAFF. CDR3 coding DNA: TGTGCCAGCAGTTACGACAGCATGAACACTGAAGCTTTCTTT.

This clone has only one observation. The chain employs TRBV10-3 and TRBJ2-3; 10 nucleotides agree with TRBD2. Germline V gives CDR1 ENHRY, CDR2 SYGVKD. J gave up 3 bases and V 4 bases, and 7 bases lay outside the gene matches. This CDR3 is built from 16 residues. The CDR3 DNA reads TGTGCCATCAGTGTAGCGGGAGGCCGGAAGACAGATACGCAGTATTTT. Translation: CAISVAGGRKTDTQYF.

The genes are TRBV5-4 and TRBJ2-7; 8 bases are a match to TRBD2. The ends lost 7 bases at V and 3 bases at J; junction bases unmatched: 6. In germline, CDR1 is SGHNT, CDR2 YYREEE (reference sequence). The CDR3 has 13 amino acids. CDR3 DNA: TGTGCCAGCGCCACGGGGGGGGGCTACGAGCAGTACTTC. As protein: CASATGGGYEQYF.

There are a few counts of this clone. The CDR3 reads CASSVAGEGRIQYF. CDR3 bases: TGTGCCAGCAGCGTAGCGGGGGAGGGGCGCATTCAGTACTTC. The V call is TRBV9, the J call TRBJ2-4; 7 bases fit TRBD2. The CDR3 is made up of 14 amino acids. Germline values: CDR1 SGDLS, CDR2 YYNGEE. V lost 0 bases and J lost 9; bases outside the gene matches: 6.

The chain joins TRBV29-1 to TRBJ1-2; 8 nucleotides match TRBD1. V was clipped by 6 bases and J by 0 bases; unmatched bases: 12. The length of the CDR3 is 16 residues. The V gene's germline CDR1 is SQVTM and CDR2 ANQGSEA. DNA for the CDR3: TGCAGCGTCCTCCTCCCCAGGGGGCATACTAACTATGGCTACACCTTC. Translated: CSVLLPRGHTNYGYTF.

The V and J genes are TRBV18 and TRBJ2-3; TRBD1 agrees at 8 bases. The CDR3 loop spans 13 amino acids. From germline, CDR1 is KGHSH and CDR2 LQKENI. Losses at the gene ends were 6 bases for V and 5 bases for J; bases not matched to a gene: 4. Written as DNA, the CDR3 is TGTGCCAGCTCGCGCGACAGGGGAGATACGCAGTATTTT. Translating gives CASSRDRGDTQYF.

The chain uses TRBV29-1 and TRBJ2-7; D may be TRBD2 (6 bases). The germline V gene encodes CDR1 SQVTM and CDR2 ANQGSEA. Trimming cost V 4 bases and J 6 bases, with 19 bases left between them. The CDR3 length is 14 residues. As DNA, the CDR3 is TGCAGCGTTGGTGAGGAGGCCGGGGGTTTCGAGCAGTACTTC. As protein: CSVGEEAGGFEQYF.

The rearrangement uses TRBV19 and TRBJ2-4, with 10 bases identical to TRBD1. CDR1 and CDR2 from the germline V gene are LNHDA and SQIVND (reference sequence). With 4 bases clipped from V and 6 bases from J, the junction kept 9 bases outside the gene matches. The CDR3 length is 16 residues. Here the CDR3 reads CASSTWTGGGRNIQYF. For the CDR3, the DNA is TGTGCCAGTAGTACCTGGACAGGGGGAGGGAGAAACATTCAGTACTTC.

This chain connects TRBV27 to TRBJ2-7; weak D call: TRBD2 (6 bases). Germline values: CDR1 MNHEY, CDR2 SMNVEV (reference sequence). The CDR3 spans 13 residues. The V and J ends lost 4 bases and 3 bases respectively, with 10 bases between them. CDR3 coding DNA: TGTGCCAGCAGTTCGCGGGGCCGCTACGAGCAGTACTTC. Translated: CASSSRGRYEQYF.

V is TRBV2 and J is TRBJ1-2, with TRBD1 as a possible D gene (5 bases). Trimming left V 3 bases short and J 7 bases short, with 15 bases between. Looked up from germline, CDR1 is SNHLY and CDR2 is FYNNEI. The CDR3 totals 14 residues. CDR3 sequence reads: CASSDGTGVGGYTF. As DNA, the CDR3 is TGTGCCAGCAGTGATGGGACGGGGGTGGGTGGCTACACCTTC.

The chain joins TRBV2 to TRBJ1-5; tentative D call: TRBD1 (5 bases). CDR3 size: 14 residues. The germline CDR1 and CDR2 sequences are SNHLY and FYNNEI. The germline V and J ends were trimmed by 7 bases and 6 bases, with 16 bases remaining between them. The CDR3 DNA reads TGTGCCAGCATCTCCGGGGGGATCGGTCAGCCCCAGCATTTT. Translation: CASISGGIGQPQHF.

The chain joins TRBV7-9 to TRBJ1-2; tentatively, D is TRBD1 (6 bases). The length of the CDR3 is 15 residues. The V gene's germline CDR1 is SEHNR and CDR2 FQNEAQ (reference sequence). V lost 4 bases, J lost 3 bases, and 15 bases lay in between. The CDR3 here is CASSSLRGADYGYTF. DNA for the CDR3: TGTGCCAGCAGCTCCCTGCGGGGGGCCGACTATGGCTACACCTTC. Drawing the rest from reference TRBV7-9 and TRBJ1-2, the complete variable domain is DTGVSQNPRHKITKRGQNVTFRCDPISEHNRLYWYRQTLGQGPEFLTYFQNEAQLEKSRLLSDRFSAERPKGSFSTLEIQRTEQGDSAMYLCASSSLRGADYGYTFGSGTRLTVV.

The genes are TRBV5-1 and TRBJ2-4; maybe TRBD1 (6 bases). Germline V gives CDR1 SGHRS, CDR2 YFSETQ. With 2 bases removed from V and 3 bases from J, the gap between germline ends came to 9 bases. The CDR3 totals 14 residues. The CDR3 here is CASSLGQNKNIQYF. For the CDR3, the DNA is TGCGCCAGCAGCTTAGGACAGAACAAAAACATTCAGTACTTC.

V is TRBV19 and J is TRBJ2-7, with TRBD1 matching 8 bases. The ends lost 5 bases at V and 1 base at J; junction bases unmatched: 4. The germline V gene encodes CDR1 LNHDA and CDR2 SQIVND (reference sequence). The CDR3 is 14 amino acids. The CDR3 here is CASSAGGASYEQYF. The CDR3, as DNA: TGTGCCAGTAGTGCAGGGGGCGCATCCTACGAGCAGTACTTC.

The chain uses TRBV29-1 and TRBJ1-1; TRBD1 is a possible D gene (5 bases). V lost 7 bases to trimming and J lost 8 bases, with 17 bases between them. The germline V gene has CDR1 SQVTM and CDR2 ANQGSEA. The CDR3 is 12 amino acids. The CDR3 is CSGGVLQLEAFF. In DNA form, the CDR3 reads TGCAGCGGGGGGGTTCTACAGCTAGAAGCTTTCTTT.

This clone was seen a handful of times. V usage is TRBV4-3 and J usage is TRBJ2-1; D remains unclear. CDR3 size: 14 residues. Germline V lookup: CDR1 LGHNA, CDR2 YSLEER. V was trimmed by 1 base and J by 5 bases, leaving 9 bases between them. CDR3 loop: CASSQGQRDNEQFF. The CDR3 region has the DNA TGCGCCAGCAGCCAAGGTCAACGCGACAATGAGCAGTTCTTC.

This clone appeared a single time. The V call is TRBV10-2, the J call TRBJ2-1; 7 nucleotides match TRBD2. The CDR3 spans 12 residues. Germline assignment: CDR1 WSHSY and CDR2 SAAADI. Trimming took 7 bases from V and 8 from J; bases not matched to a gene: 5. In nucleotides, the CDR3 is TGCGCCAGCAAAGGACTAGTGGATGAGCAGTTCTTC. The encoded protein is CASKGLVDEQFF.

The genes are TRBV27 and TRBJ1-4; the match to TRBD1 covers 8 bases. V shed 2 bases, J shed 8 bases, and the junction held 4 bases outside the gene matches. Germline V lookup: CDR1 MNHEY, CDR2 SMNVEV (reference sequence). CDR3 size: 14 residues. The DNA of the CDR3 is TGTGCCAGCAGTTTACAGGGGGCCGTCGAAAAACTGTTTTTT. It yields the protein CASSLQGAVEKLFF.